Presented here are 18 T cell receptor beta chains from one specimen sequenced in a study of naive and memory T cell subsets (dated by TCRdb to 2016 to 2017). The study reported a robust and sensitive protocol to amplify, sequence and analyze TCRs, based on 3' ligation of a UMI-containing oligonucleotide to TCR cDNA. Library preparation used 5' RACE. For sequencing, an Illumina MiSeq was employed. Four rounds of PCR, run with the SP2 primer together with nested alpha and beta constant region primers, were used to amplify the ligated cDNA. The raw public reads went through TCRdb reprocessing: fastp at Q25, MiXCR clone calling, in-frame beta chains kept. Each entry merges the rows of one CDR3 protein and shows their most common DNA and genes. The sample table contains tens of thousands of distinct CDR3 sequences; only one count was recorded for 7.6% of them. The top ten constitute 9% to 10% of the sample.

The origin of the receptors is a female donor in good health.

This clonotype was seen repeatedly, ten times or more. The genes are TRBV20-1 and TRBJ2-1, with TRBD1 identical over 9 bases. The V segment lost 8 bases and the J segment 5 bases; nucleotides outside the gene matches: 7. Per germline, CDR1 DFQATT and CDR2 SNEGSKA (reference sequence). CDR3 length: 13 residues. CDR3 in amino acids: CSPQRDRDNEQFF. CDR3 DNA sequence: TGCAGTCCTCAACGGGACAGGGACAATGAGCAGTTCTTC.

There are a few counts of this clonotype. The V call is TRBV28, the J call TRBJ2-1; TRBD2 matches 7 bases. The CDR3 has 14 amino acids. CDR1 is MDHEN and CDR2 is SYDVKM in the germline V gene. V was pared by 9 bases and J by 5 bases, with 10 bases of the junction left unmatched. The CDR3 DNA follows: TGTGCCAGTACTGGGGGGGGGGTGCACAATGAGCAGTTCTTC. Its translation: CASTGGGVHNEQFF. The full variable domain, completed using reference TRBV28 and TRBJ2-1, is DVKVTQSSRYLVKRTGEKVFLECVQDMDHENMFWYRQDPGLGLRLIYFSYDVKMKEKGDIPEGYSVSREKKERFSLILESASTNQTSMYLCASTGGGVHNEQFFGPGTRLTVL.

The genes are TRBV6-1 and TRBJ2-3; D not resolved. The CDR3 has 11 amino acids. Germline assignment: CDR1 MNHNS and CDR2 SASEGT. The V gene lost 4 bases and the J gene lost 9 bases, with 8 bases spanning the gap. The CDR3 is CASSGLGTQYF. In DNA, the CDR3 is TGTGCCAGCAGTGGATTGGGAACGCAGTATTTT.

A word on this clonotype: This CDR3 is missing its conserved last phenylalanine or tryptophan, likely due to a read error. The chain has TRBV28 and TRBJ1-1; no definite D call. CDR3 length: 11 residues. Per the germline V gene, CDR1 is MDHEN and CDR2 is SYDVKM. The ends were cut back, 3 bases at V and 3 bases at J, with 2 bases in the middle. The CDR3 bases are TGTGCCAGCAGTTTGTACACTGAAGCTTTCCTT. Its protein is CASSLYTEAFL.

To note about this clonotype: Given a much more abundant clone one base away, this may be a read error. The V and J genes are TRBV29-1 and TRBJ1-1; D is undetermined. CDR3 size: 11 residues. V lost 8 bases and J 6 bases, leaving 13 bases between the germline ends. Per the germline V gene, CDR1 is SQVTM and CDR2 is ANQGSEA. The CDR3 reads CSSSSGPEAFF. The CDR3 region has the DNA TGCAGCTCATCAAGTGGCCCTGAAGCTTTCTTT.

In its sample, this clonotype was seen many times. The V gene is TRBV2, the J gene TRBJ1-5, with no clear D. CDR1 and CDR2 (germline): SNHLY, FYNNEI. Trimming removed 7 bases from V and 4 bases from J, with 17 bases in between. CDR3 length: 15 amino acids. CDR3 DNA sequence: TGTGCCAGCACCTTGATGACTTCCCGGAATCAGCCCCAGCATTTT. It encodes CASTLMTSRNQPQHF.

The sample holds many counts of this clonotype. The chain employs TRBV7-9 and TRBJ1-2, with 9 bases identical to TRBD1. CDR3 length: 14 residues. Germline values: CDR1 SEHNR, CDR2 FQNEAQ (reference sequence). Germline trimming cut 4 bases from V and 7 bases from J; bases unmatched to any gene: 7. DNA for the CDR3: TGTGCCAGCAGCTCCGGGGACAGGGTGCCTGGCTACACCTTC. It specifies CASSSGDRVPGYTF.

This clonotype was observed many times. This chain uses TRBV6-1 with TRBJ1-5; 7 bases are a match to TRBD1. The CDR3 loop spans 12 amino acids. V shed 6 bases, J shed 5 bases, and the junction held 1 base outside the gene matches. The germline V gene has CDR1 MNHNS and CDR2 SASEGT. CDR3 in amino acids: CASSRGDQPQHF. The DNA for the CDR3 is TGTGCCAGCAGCAGGGGGGATCAGCCCCAGCATTTT.

This chain joins TRBV29-1 and TRBJ2-1, with 13 positions matching TRBD2. Germline V gene data show CDR1 as SQVTM and CDR2 as ANQGSEA. This CDR3 comprises 14 residues. J lost 5 bases, V lost 5 bases, and 3 bases had no gene match. This chain's CDR3 is CSVRTSGGNNEQFF. The CDR3 DNA is TGCAGCGTTCGGACTAGCGGGGGAAACAATGAGCAGTTCTTC.

The chain has TRBV29-1 and TRBJ2-1, with 8 bases identical to TRBD1. Per germline, CDR1 SQVTM and CDR2 ANQGSEA. After removal of 4 bases from V and 4 bases from J, the junction contained 6 bases not matched to a gene. The CDR3 has 14 residues. The CDR3 DNA is TGCAGCGTTGCTGAGGACAGGGTTTACAATGAGCAGTTCTTC. Amino acid sequence: CSVAEDRVYNEQFF.

This clonotype is medium-sized in the sample. The V call is TRBV4-3, the J call TRBJ2-1; TRBD2 agrees at 8 bases. The V and J ends lost 4 bases and 5 bases, in that order; junction bases with no gene match: 4. The CDR3 is made up of 14 amino acids. Germline V lookup: CDR1 LGHNA, CDR2 YSLEER. CDR3: CASSLWTSHNEQFF. CDR3 sequence (DNA): TGCGCCAGCAGCCTGTGGACTAGCCACAATGAGCAGTTCTTC.

V and J are TRBV7-9 and TRBJ2-3; D may correspond to TRBD1 or TRBD2 (5 bases each). CDR3 size: 14 residues. V shed 1 base and J shed 5 bases, with 10 bases lying between them. Germline V gene data show CDR1 as SEHNR and CDR2 as FQNEAQ (reference sequence). The CDR3 region has the DNA TGTGCCAGCAGCTTAGTAGGGGCGGGAGATACGCAGTATTTT. Translating it yields CASSLVGAGDTQYF. The variable domain in full, completed from reference TRBV7-9 and TRBJ2-3, reads DTGVSQNPRHKITKRGQNVTFRCDPISEHNRLYWYRQTLGQGPEFLTYFQNEAQLEKSRLLSDRFSAERPKGSFSTLEIQRTEQGDSAMYLCASSLVGAGDTQYFGPGTRLTVL.

This clonotype has a count of ten or more. The chain carries TRBV30 and TRBJ1-2, with TRBD1 identical over 9 bases. Losses at the gene ends were 3 bases for V and 4 bases for J; bases not matched to a gene: 12. The CDR3 contains 16 residues. Germline lookup yields CDR1 GTSNPN and CDR2 SVGIG (reference sequence). The CDR3 protein is CAWSIGVGQGGYGYTF. The CDR3, as DNA: TGTGCCTGGAGCATTGGGGTGGGACAGGGTGGCTATGGCTACACCTTC.

The chain joins TRBV5-4 to TRBJ1-1; 11 nucleotides agree with TRBD1. Per germline, CDR1 SGHNT and CDR2 YYREEE (reference sequence). CDR3 length: 13 amino acids. V trimming: 5 bases; J trimming: 10 bases; junction bases outside the gene matches: 7. The DNA of the CDR3 is TGTGCCAGCAGGCCGGACAGGGGGCCTCGAGCTTTCTTT. Its protein is CASRPDRGPRAFF.

V is TRBV3-1 and J is TRBJ2-5; D is undetermined. The CDR3 runs to 15 residues. CDR1 and CDR2 from the germline V gene are LGHDT and YNNKEL (reference sequence). The germline V and J ends were trimmed by 3 bases and 5 bases, with 16 bases remaining between them. The CDR3 DNA reads as TGTGCCAGCAGCCAGGGCGCCTATAAGAGGGAGACCCAGTACTTC. Amino acid sequence: CASSQGAYKRETQYF.

This chain connects TRBV30 to TRBJ2-1; the match to TRBD1 covers 7 bases. J lost 2 bases, V lost 4 bases, and 5 bases had no gene match. This CDR3 spans 14 amino acids. CDR1 and CDR2 (germline): GTSNPN, SVGIG (reference sequence). The CDR3 DNA follows: TGTGCCTGGACTCGGGACAGACCCTACAATGAGCAGTTCTTC. As protein: CAWTRDRPYNEQFF. Full variable domain (rest looked up from reference TRBV30 and TRBJ2-1): SQTIHQWPATLVQPVGSPLSLECTVEGTSNPNLYWYRQAAGRGLQLLFYSVGIGQISSEVPQNLSASRPQDRQFILSSKKLLLSDSGFYLCAWTRDRPYNEQFFGPGTRLTVL.

This clonotype was recorded a few times. V is TRBV20-1 and J is TRBJ1-1, with D possibly being TRBD1 (5 bases). Germline V gene data show CDR1 as DFQATT and CDR2 as SNEGSKA (reference sequence). Trimming left V 7 bases short and J 4 bases short, with 13 bases between. The CDR3 has 12 amino acids. This CDR3 reads CSDYPGSTEAFF. CDR3 DNA sequence: TGCAGTGATTATCCAGGGTCCACTGAAGCTTTCTTT.

The chain combines TRBV12-3 or TRBV12-4 with TRBJ2-7, with 10 positions matching TRBD2. The J segment lost 3 bases and the V segment lost 7 bases, leaving 6 bases of the junction unmatched. The CDR3 contains 14 residues. The CDR3 region has the DNA TGTGCCAGCAATCTAGCGGGGGTCCTCTACGAGCAGTACTTC. This codes for CASNLAGVLYEQYF.